A selection of T cell receptor beta chains follows, all from one sample in a study of human T cells and chemical hapten exposure. TCRdb re-derived calls from the RACE reads in MiXCR, one entry per CDR3 protein. In the table there are tens of thousands of distinct CDR3 sequences, approximately 9.9% of which are singletons. Source: whole blood, taken in connection with sensitization to the hapten diphenylcyclopropenone (DPC). The receptors were gathered from a woman in her forties or fifties with alopecia areata. Some clones in this sample may be carry-over from other donors' samples. Each CDR3 is given with its conserved first and last residue. The D gene is left open where the match is weak. Size tells how often a clone was seen (once, few, many) or the class of an expanded clone, and some rows leave it out.

CASSTTGTGGRDTQYF TGTGCCAGCAGTACAACCGGGACAGGGGGCAGAGATACGCAGTATTTT TRBV28 few TRBJ2-3 TRBD1
CASSELTGSTDTQYF TGTGCCAGCAGTGAATTAACAGGGAGCACAGATACGCAGTATTTT TRBV2 . TRBJ2-3 .
CASGQINTEAFF TGCGCCAGCGGACAGATAAACACTGAAGCTTTCTTT TRBV5-1 few TRBJ1-1 .
CASSYFPNEQFF TGTGCCAGCAGCTACTTCCCCAATGAGCAGTTCTTC TRBV7-2 . TRBJ2-1 .
CASSLLSKGSQETQYF TGTGCCAGCAGTTTATTGTCAAAGGGATCTCAAGAGACCCAGTACTTC TRBV28 . TRBJ2-5 .
CASSVRTASTDTQYF TGTGCCAGCTCAGTAAGGACGGCTAGCACAGATACGCAGTATTTT TRBV18 many TRBJ2-3 .
CASSQDLTSGIEFNYEQYF TGTGCCAGCAGCCAAGATTTGACTAGCGGGATAGAATTTAACTACGAGCAGTACTTC TRBV3-1 few TRBJ2-7 TRBD2
CASRESGQGRNTIYF TGTGCCAGCAGGGAGAGTGGACAGGGGCGAAACACCATATATTTT TRBV6-5 . TRBJ1-3 TRBD1
CSVPPGRSNQPQHF TGCAGTGTCCCCCCAGGGAGGAGCAATCAGCCCCAGCATTTT TRBV20-1 few TRBJ1-5 .
CNVEVVEREGYEQYF TGCAACGTTGAAGTAGTGGAGCGGGAGGGTTACGAGCAGTACTTC TRBV29-1 . TRBJ2-7 TRBD2
CAWDAGLLHNEQFF TGTGCCTGGGATGCGGGACTACTACACAATGAGCAGTTCTTC TRBV30 many TRBJ2-1 TRBD2
CSAVSPPLYEQYF TGCAGTGCGGTGTCCCCTCCCCTATACGAGCAGTACTTC TRBV20-1 many TRBJ2-7 .
CAISERLNTEAFF TGTGCCATCAGTGAGAGACTGAACACTGAAGCTTTCTTT TRBV10-3 many TRBJ1-1 .
CASSFSGSGSSNEQFF TGTGCCAGCAGCTTTAGCGGAAGCGGGAGTTCGAATGAGCAGTTCTTC TRBV7-2 many TRBJ2-1 TRBD2
CASSRSSGGASYEQYF TGTGCCAGCAGCCGTTCTAGCGGGGGGGCCTCCTACGAGCAGTACTTC TRBV3-1 many TRBJ2-7 TRBD2
CAIIAGGSSYEQYF TGTGCCATCATAGCGGGAGGGAGCTCCTACGAGCAGTACTTC TRBV28 . TRBJ2-7 TRBD2
CSVEALGTKNIQYF TGCAGCGTTGAAGCCCTAGGGACCAAAAACATTCAGTACTTC TRBV29-1 few TRBJ2-4 .
CATSRERPYGYTF TGTGCCACCAGCAGAGAACGGCCTTATGGCTACACCTTC TRBV15 . TRBJ1-2 .
CASSPLGAQETQYF TGTGCCAGCAGCCCCCTCGGGGCTCAAGAGACCCAGTACTTC TRBV7-2 . TRBJ2-5 .
CASSVGGSPLHF TGTGCCAGCAGTGTAGGGGGTTCACCCCTCCACTTT TRBV2 many TRBJ1-6 .
CASSYGLSANYGYTF TGCGCCAGCAGCTACGGACTCTCAGCTAACTATGGCTACACCTTC TRBV5-1 many TRBJ1-2 .
CASSQWYRGRGNTEAFF TGTGCCAGCAGCCAATGGTACAGGGGGCGCGGGAACACTGAAGCTTTCTTT TRBV3-1 many TRBJ1-1 TRBD1
CASSHPPSTSGGPTAKNIQYF TGTGCCAGCAGCCACCCCCCGTCGACTAGCGGGGGTCCGACAGCCAAAAACATTCAGTACTTC TRBV6-2/TRBV6-3 many TRBJ2-4 TRBD2
CASSWSGGILGTYNEQFF TGTGCCAGTAGTTGGAGCGGGGGGATCCTTGGGACCTACAATGAGCAGTTCTTC TRBV19 . TRBJ2-1 TRBD2